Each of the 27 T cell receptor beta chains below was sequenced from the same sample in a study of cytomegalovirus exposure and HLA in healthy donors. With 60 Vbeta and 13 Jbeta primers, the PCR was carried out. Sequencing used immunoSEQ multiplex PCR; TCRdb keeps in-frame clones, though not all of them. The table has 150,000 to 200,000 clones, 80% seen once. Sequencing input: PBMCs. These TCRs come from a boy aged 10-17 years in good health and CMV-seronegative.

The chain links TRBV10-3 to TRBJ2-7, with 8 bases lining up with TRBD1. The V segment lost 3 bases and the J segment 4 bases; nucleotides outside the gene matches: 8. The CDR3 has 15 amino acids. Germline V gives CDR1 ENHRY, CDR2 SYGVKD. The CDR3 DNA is TGTGCCATCAGTGATAGAACAGGGGGTGTTTACGAGCAGTACTTC. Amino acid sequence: CAISDRTGGVYEQYF.

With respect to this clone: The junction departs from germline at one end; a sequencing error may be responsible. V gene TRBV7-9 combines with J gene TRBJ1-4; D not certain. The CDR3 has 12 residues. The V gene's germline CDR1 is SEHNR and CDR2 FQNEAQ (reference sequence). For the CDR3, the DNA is TGTTCCAGCAGCCCGGGAGATGAAAAACTGTTTTTT. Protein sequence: CSSSPGDEKLFF.

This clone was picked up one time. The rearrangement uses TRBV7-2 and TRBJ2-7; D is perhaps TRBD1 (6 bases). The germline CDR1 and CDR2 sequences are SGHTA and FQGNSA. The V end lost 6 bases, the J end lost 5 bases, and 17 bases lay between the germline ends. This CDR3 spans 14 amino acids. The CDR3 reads CASSYKQGRHEQYF. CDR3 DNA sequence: TGTGCCAGCAGTTATAAACAGGGTAGACACGAGCAGTACTTC.

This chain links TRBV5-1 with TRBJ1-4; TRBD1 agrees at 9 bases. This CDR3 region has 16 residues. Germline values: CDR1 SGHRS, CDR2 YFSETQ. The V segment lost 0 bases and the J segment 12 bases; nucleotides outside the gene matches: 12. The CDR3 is CASSLGGWTGDVQLFF. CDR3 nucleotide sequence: TGCGCCAGCAGCTTGGGCGGTTGGACAGGGGACGTCCAACTGTTTTTT.

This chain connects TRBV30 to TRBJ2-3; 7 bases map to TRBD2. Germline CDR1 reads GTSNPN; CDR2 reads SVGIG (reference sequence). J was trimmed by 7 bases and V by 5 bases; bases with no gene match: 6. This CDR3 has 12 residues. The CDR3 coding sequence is TGTGCCTGGGCCCAAGCGGGGCATACGCAGTATTTT. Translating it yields CAWAQAGHTQYF. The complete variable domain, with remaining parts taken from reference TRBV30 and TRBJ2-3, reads SQTIHQWPATLVQPVGSPLSLECTVEGTSNPNLYWYRQAAGRGLQLLFYSVGIGQISSEVPQNLSASRPQDRQFILSSKKLLLSDSGFYLCAWAQAGHTQYFGPGTRLTVL.

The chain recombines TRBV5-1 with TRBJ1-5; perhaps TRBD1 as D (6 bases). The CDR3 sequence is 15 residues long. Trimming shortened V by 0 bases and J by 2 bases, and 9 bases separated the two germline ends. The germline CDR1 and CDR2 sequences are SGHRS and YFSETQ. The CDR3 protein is CASSLVAGGNQPQHF. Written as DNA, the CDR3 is TGCGCCAGCAGCTTGGTGGCAGGGGGCAATCAGCCCCAGCATTTT. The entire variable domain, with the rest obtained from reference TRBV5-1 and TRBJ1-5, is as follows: KAGVTQTPRYLIKTRGQQVTLSCSPISGHRSVSWYQQTPGQGLQFLFEYFSETQRNKGNFPGRFSGRQFSNSRSEMNVSTLELGDSALYLCASSLVAGGNQPQHFGDGTRLSIL.

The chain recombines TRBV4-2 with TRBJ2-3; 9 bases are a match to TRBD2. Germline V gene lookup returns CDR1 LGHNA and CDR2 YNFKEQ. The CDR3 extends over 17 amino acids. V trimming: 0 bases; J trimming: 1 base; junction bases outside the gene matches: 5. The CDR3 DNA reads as TGTGCCAGCAGCCAAGATGGTAGCGGGGGCCGCACAGATACGCAGTATTTT. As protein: CASSQDGSGGRTDTQYF.

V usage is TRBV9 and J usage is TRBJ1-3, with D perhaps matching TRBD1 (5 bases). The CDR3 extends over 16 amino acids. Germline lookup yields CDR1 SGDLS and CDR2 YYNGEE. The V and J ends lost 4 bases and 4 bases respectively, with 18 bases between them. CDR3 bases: TGTGCCAGCAGCCCGGGGACTTTTGTTGCAGGAAACACCATATATTTT. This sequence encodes CASSPGTFVAGNTIYF. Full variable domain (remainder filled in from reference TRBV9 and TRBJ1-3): DSGVTQTPKHLITATGQRVTLRCSPRSGDLSVYWYQQSLDQGLQFLIQYYNGEERAKGNILERFSAQQFPDLHSELNLSSLELGDSALYFCASSPGTFVAGNTIYFGEGSWLTVV.

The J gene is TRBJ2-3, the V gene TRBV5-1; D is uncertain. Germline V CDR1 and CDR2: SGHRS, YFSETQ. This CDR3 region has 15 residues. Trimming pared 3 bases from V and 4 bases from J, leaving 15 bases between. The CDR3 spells CASSSRPLSADTQYF. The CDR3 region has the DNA TGCGCCAGCAGCTCTAGACCCCTTTCGGCAGATACGCAGTATTTT. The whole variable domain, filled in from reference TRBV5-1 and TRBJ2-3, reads KAGVTQTPRYLIKTRGQQVTLSCSPISGHRSVSWYQQTPGQGLQFLFEYFSETQRNKGNFPGRFSGRQFSNSRSEMNVSTLELGDSALYLCASSSRPLSADTQYFGPGTRLTVL.

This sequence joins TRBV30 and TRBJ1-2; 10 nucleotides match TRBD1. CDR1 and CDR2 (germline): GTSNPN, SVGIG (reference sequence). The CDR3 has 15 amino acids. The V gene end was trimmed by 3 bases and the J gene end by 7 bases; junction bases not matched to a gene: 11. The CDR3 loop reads CAWRRTTGGRGGYTF. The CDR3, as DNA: TGTGCCTGGAGACGCACGACAGGGGGCAGGGGTGGCTACACCTTC.

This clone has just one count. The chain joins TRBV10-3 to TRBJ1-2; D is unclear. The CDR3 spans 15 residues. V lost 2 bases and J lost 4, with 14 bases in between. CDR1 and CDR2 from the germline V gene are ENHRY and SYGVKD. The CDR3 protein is CAISEEEKLIYGYTF. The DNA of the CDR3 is TGTGCCATCAGTGAGGAAGAGAAACTCATCTATGGCTACACCTTC.

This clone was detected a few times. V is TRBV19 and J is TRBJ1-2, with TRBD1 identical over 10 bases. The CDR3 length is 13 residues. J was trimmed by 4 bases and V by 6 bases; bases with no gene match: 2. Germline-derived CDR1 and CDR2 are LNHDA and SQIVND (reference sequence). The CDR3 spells CASSGDRGYGYTF. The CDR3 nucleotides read TGTGCCAGTAGCGGGGACAGGGGCTATGGCTACACCTTC.

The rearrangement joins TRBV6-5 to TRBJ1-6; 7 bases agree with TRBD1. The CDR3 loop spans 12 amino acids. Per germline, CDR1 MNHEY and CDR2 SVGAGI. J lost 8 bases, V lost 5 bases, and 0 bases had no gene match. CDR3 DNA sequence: TGTGCCAGCAGTACAGGGGATTCACCCCTCCACTTT. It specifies CASSTGDSPLHF.

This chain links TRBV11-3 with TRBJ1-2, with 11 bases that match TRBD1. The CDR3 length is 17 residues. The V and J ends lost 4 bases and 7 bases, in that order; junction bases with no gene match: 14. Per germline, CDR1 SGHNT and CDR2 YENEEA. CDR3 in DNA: TGTGCCAGCAGCTGGGGACAGGGGGAGATAACGAAACCTGGCTACACCTTC. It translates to CASSWGQGEITKPGYTF.

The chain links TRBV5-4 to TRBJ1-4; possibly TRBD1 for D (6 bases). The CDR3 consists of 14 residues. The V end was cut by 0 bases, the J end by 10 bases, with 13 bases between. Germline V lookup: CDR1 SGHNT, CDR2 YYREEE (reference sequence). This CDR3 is CASSLEQGIGKLFF. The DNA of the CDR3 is TGTGCCAGCAGCTTGGAGCAGGGGATAGGAAAACTGTTTTTT. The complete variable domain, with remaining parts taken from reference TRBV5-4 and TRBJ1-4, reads ETGVTQSPTHLIKTRGQQVTLRCSSQSGHNTVSWYQQALGQGPQFIFQYYREEENGRGNFPPRFSGLQFPNYSSELNVNALELDDSALYLCASSLEQGIGKLFFGSGTQLSVL.

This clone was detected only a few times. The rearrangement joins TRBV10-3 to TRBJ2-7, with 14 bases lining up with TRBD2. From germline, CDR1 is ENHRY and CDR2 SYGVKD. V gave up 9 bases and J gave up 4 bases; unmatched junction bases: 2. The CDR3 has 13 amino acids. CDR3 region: CAIGTSGSYEQYF. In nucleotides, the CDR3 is TGTGCCATTGGGACTAGCGGGAGTTACGAGCAGTACTTC.

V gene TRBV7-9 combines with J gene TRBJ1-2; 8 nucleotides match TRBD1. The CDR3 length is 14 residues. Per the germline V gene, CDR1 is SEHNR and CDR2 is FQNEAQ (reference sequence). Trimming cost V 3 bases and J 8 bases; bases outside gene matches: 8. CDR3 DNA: TGTGCCAGCAGCTTTGGGACAGGAGGCGTCGGCTACACCTTC. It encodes CASSFGTGGVGYTF. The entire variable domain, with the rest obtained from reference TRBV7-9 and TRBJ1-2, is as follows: DTGVSQNPRHKITKRGQNVTFRCDPISEHNRLYWYRQTLGQGPEFLTYFQNEAQLEKSRLLSDRFSAERPKGSFSTLEIQRTEQGDSAMYLCASSFGTGGVGYTFGSGTRLTVV.

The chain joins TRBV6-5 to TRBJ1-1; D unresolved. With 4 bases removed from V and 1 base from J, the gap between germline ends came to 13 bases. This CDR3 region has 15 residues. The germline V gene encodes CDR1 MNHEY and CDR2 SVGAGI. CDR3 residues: CASSSPGIRNTEAFF. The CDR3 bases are TGTGCCAGCAGTTCCCCCGGGATAAGGAACACTGAAGCTTTCTTT.

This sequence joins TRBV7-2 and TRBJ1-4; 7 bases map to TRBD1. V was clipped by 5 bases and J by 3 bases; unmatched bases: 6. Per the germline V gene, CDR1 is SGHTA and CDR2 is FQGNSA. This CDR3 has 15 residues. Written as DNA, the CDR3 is TGTGCCAGCAGCCCCCGACAGGGTGCTAATGAAAAACTGTTTTTT. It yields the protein CASSPRQGANEKLFF.

CDR3 residues: CASSPSGGAETQYF. The CDR3 DNA is TGTGCCAGCAGTCCATCGGGTGGAGCGGAGACCCAGTACTTC. The V call is TRBV9, the J call TRBJ2-5; no clear D gene. The CDR3 spans 14 residues. Germline V gene sequence: CDR1 SGDLS, CDR2 YYNGEE. Trimming removed 5 bases from V and 5 bases from J, with 16 bases in between.

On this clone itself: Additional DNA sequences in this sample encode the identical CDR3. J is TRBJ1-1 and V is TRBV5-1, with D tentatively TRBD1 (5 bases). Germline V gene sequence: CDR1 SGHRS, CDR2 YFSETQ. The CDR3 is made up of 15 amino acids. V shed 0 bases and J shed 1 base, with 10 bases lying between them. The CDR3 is CASSLGLGGNTEAFF. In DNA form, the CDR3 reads TGCGCCAGCAGCTTGGGTCTCGGGGGGAACACTGAAGCTTTCTTT.

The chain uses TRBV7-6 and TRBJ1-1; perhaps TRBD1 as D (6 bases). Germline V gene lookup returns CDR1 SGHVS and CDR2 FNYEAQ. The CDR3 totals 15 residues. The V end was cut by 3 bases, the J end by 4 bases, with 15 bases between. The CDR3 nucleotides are TGTGCCAGCAGCTTGGGGGGGGCTGGGAGCACTGAAGCTTTCTTT. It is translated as CASSLGGAGSTEAFF.

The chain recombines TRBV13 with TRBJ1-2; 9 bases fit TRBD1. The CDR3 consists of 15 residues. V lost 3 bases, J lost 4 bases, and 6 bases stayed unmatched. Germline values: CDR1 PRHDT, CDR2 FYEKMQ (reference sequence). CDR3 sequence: CASSFTGGLFYGYTF. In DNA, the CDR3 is TGTGCCAGCAGCTTCACAGGGGGCCTTTTCTATGGCTACACCTTC.

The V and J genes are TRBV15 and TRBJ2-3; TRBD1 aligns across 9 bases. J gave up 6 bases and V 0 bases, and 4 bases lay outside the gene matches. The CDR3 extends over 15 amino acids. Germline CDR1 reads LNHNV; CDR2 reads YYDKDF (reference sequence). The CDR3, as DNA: TGTGCCACCAGCAGAGATTTTGACAGGGGGGATACGCAGTATTTT. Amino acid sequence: CATSRDFDRGDTQYF.

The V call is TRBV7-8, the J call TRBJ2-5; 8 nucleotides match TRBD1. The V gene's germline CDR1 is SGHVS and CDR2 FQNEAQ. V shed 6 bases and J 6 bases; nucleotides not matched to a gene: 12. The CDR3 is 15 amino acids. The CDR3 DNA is TGTGCCAGCAGTCAGACCGGACAGGGTTTACAGACCCAGTACTTC. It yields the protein CASSQTGQGLQTQYF. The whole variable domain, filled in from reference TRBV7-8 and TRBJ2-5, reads GAGVSQSPRYKVAKRGQDVALRCDPISGHVSLFWYQQALGQGPEFLTYFQNEAQLDKSGLPSDRFFAERPEGSVSTLKIQRTQQEDSAVYLCASSQTGQGLQTQYFGPGTRLLVL.

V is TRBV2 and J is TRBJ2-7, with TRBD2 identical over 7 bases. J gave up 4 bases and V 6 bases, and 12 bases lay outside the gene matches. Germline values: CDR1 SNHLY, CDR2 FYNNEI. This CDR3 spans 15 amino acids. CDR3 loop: CASRGLSGRAYEQYF. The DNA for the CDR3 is TGTGCCAGCAGAGGCCTTTCAGGGAGGGCATACGAGCAGTACTTC.

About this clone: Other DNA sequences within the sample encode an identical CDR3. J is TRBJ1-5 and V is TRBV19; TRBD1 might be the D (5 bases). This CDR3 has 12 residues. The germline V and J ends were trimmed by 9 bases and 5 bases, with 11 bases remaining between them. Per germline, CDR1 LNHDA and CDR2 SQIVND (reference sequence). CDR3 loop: CASSFRDQPQHF. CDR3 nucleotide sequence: TGTGCCAGCAGTTTCAGGGATCAGCCCCAGCATTTT.